The 20 T cell receptor beta chains given below trace back to one sample, sequenced in a study of beta chain features in type 1 diabetes. Study findings and constraints: There was a moderate but significant shortening of TCRB CDR3s in all four CD4+ subsets of Type 1 diabetes patients.

No antigen has been identified for these receptors. The authors reverse transcribed all of the isolated RNA, so sequencing captured expressed TCRB transcripts. The repertoire was sequenced with immunoSEQ multiplex PCR; TCRdb's copy has only in-frame clones and lacks some. The table lists a few hundred thousand clones, roughly 17% of them singletons. Sequencing was carried out using naive CD4+ T cells from blood. These receptor sequences come from a man aged 25-45 years with type 1 diabetes.

This clone was counted only a few times. The chain uses TRBV27 and TRBJ2-4, with D perhaps TRBD1 (6 bases). The CDR3 runs to 14 residues. The ends were cut back, 4 bases at V and 5 bases at J, with 12 bases in the middle. CDR1 and CDR2 (germline): MNHEY, SMNVEV (reference sequence). CDR3 sequence (DNA): TGTGCCAGCAGTTCGGACAGAGACCAAAACATTCAGTACTTC. As protein: CASSSDRDQNIQYF.

This chain uses TRBV7-2 with TRBJ1-1; 8 bases map to TRBD1. The CDR3 length is 14 residues. Germline CDR1 is SGHTA and CDR2 is FQGNSA. V lost 5 bases and J lost 4; bases outside the gene matches: 6. The CDR3 sequence is CASSIQGGPTEAFF. CDR3 coding DNA: TGTGCCAGCAGCATACAGGGGGGACCCACTGAAGCTTTCTTT.

Here the CDR3 DNA reads TGTGCCAGCCGGGACAGGGGAGACAATGAGCAGTTCTTC. This gives the protein CASRDRGDNEQFF. The chain carries TRBV6-1 and TRBJ2-1; 10 bases fit TRBD1. Germline lookup yields CDR1 MNHNS and CDR2 SASEGT. This CDR3 is built from 13 residues. Losses at the gene ends were 8 bases for V and 5 bases for J; bases not matched to a gene: 3.

On this clone itself: The same CDR3 can be traced to other DNA sequences in this sample. V gene TRBV10-3 combines with J gene TRBJ2-5; D is undetermined. V was shortened by 0 bases and J by 1 base, with 6 bases between the two germline ends. The CDR3 spans 14 residues. The V gene's germline CDR1 is ENHRY and CDR2 SYGVKD. Written as DNA, the CDR3 is TGTGCCATCAGTGAGTCAGGCTCCCAAGAGACCCAGTACTTC. Amino acids: CAISESGSQETQYF.

V and J are TRBV19 and TRBJ1-2; no reliable D call. The CDR3 contains 13 residues. V lost 3 bases, J lost 2 bases, and 7 bases lay in between. CDR1 and CDR2 (germline): LNHDA, SQIVND (reference sequence). For the CDR3, the DNA is TGTGCCAGTAGTATCGACACCAACTATGGCTACACCTTC. This gives the protein CASSIDTNYGYTF.

V is TRBV11-1 and J is TRBJ2-5; D remains ambiguous. The CDR3 extends over 14 amino acids. Trimming shortened V by 2 bases and J by 5 bases, and 12 bases separated the two germline ends. The germline gives CDR1 SGHAT, CDR2 FQDESV (reference sequence). This chain's CDR3 is CASSLSVSSETQYF. DNA for the CDR3: TGTGCCAGCAGCTTATCGGTGAGCTCGGAGACCCAGTACTTC.

This clone appeared a few times. The V gene is TRBV30, the J gene TRBJ2-2; 9 bases line up with TRBD1. The junction had 9 bases not matched to a gene; V was cut back by 3 bases and J by 7 bases. The CDR3 totals 15 residues. CDR1 and CDR2 (germline): GTSNPN, SVGIG (reference sequence). CDR3 sequence reads: CAWRKGDREGGELFF. CDR3 nucleotide sequence: TGTGCCTGGAGAAAAGGGGACAGGGAAGGCGGGGAGCTGTTTTTT.

The rearrangement uses TRBV9 and TRBJ2-1; unclear D gene. Germline loops: CDR1 SGDLS, CDR2 YYNGEE. Trimming pared 0 bases from V and 2 bases from J, leaving 9 bases between. This CDR3 has 15 amino acids. The CDR3 bases are TGTGCCAGCAGCGTAGATGTGGGGACCTACAATGAGCAGTTCTTC. Translation: CASSVDVGTYNEQFF.

The gene calls are TRBV18 and TRBJ2-7; D unresolved. This CDR3 is 16 amino acids long. Trimming stripped 1 base from V and 6 bases from J, with 19 bases between. The germline gives CDR1 KGHSH, CDR2 LQKENI. CDR3 amino acids: CASSPQLQRAVGEQYF. The CDR3 DNA sequence: TGTGCCAGCTCACCACAACTTCAACGAGCTGTGGGCGAGCAGTACTTC.

This clone occurred a few times. The rearrangement uses TRBV7-2 and TRBJ1-4; TRBD1 matches at 7 bases. This CDR3 has 13 residues. The trim removed 6 bases at V and 7 bases at J, leaving 5 bases unmatched. Germline CDR1 reads SGHTA; CDR2 reads FQGNSA. The CDR3 coding sequence is TGTGCCAGCAGGACAGGGTGGGGTGAAAAACTGTTTTTT. Translating gives CASRTGWGEKLFF.

V usage is TRBV27 and J usage is TRBJ1-1; no clear D. The CDR3 has 13 amino acids. The germline gives CDR1 MNHEY, CDR2 SMNVEV (reference sequence). V lost 5 bases and J 6 bases, leaving 13 bases between the germline ends. DNA of the CDR3: TGTGCCAGCAGTCCTAAGATTAACTCTGAAGCTTTCTTT. It translates to CASSPKINSEAFF.

This chain uses TRBV4-3 with TRBJ1-1; TRBD1 might be the D (6 bases). The CDR3 runs 14 residues. The germline gives CDR1 LGHNA, CDR2 YSLEER. V lost 3 bases and J 5 bases, leaving 13 bases between the germline ends. The CDR3 DNA is TGCGCCAGCAGCCAGTTACAGGGTAAGACTGAAGCTTTCTTT. Protein: CASSQLQGKTEAFF.

V is TRBV6-6 and J is TRBJ2-1; 7 bases are shared with TRBD1. Germline V CDR1 and CDR2: MNHNY, SVGAGI (reference sequence). V was pared by 4 bases and J by 6 bases, with 9 bases of the junction left unmatched. The CDR3 is 15 residues long. The CDR3 is CASSSQQGRGNEQFF. In DNA form, the CDR3 reads TGTGCCAGCAGTTCCCAACAGGGGCGAGGCAATGAGCAGTTCTTC.

This clone was counted between two and nine times. The rearrangement joins TRBV29-1 to TRBJ2-3, with 12 nucleotides matching TRBD1. The CDR3 runs to 15 residues. CDR1 and CDR2 (germline): SQVTM, ANQGSEA. V gave up 2 bases and J gave up 4 bases; unmatched junction bases: 4. This chain's CDR3 is CSVERDRGRADTQYF. The CDR3 nucleotides are TGCAGCGTTGAAAGGGACAGGGGGCGTGCAGATACGCAGTATTTT.

This rearrangement joins TRBV4-1 to TRBJ1-1; tentatively, D is TRBD1 (6 bases). This CDR3 has 13 residues. Germline CDR1 MGHRA, CDR2 YSYEKL. Trimming took 0 bases from V and 10 from J, leaving 12 bases between them. This chain's CDR3 is CASSQDKGRGAFF. The DNA of the CDR3 is TGCGCCAGCAGCCAAGATAAGGGCAGGGGAGCTTTCTTT.

This clone showed up just a few times. The genes are TRBV30 and TRBJ2-3, with D possibly TRBD1 on 6 matching bases. Trimming stripped 2 bases from V and 4 bases from J, with 13 bases between. Germline V lookup: CDR1 GTSNPN, CDR2 SVGIG (reference sequence). This CDR3 is 14 amino acids long. CDR3 sequence: CAWSRTQGSDTQYF. The CDR3, as DNA: TGTGCCTGGAGTCGGACGCAGGGGTCAGATACGCAGTATTTT.

The rearrangement joins TRBV15 to TRBJ2-1; 7 bases align to TRBD1. The V gene's germline CDR1 is LNHNV and CDR2 YYDKDF (reference sequence). Losses at the gene ends were 0 bases for V and 5 bases for J; bases not matched to a gene: 7. The CDR3 runs to 16 residues. Here the CDR3 reads CATSRDRDRDDNEQFF. In DNA form, the CDR3 reads TGTGCCACCAGCAGAGATCGGGACAGAGACGACAATGAGCAGTTCTTC.

This clone was recorded a few times. The genes are TRBV4-2 and TRBJ2-7; D possibly matches TRBD1 or TRBD2 (6 bases each). The CDR3 length is 16 residues. Trimming stripped 4 bases from V and 4 bases from J, with 20 bases between. Per the germline V gene, CDR1 is LGHNA and CDR2 is YNFKEQ. CDR3 sequence reads: CASSPGRTADNYEQYF. The CDR3 coding sequence is TGTGCCAGCAGCCCAGGGAGGACAGCGGACAATTACGAGCAGTACTTC.

Notes on this clone: This same CDR3 is encoded by further DNA sequences in the sample. The V and J genes are TRBV29-1 and TRBJ1-1; D is unresolved. The CDR3 sequence is 12 residues long. Germline V gene lookup returns CDR1 SQVTM and CDR2 ANQGSEA. V was shortened by 4 bases and J by 1 base, with 7 bases between the two germline ends. The CDR3 loop is CSVVAGNTEAFF. CDR3 DNA: TGCAGCGTTGTTGCCGGGAACACTGAAGCTTTCTTT.

The rearrangement joins TRBV9 to TRBJ2-1; 12 nucleotides line up with TRBD2. Germline CDR1 and CDR2: SGDLS and YYNGEE. The CDR3 loop spans 16 amino acids. Trimming took 4 bases from V and 7 from J; bases not matched to a gene: 9. CDR3 region: CASSFSLAGGLNEQFF. CDR3 bases: TGTGCCAGCAGCTTCAGTCTAGCGGGAGGGCTGAATGAGCAGTTCTTC.